The clone carrying this TCR beta chain has a count of ten or more. iRepertoire HTBI primers and Arm-PCR of CDR3 regions built TCR beta libraries. TCRdb called the multiplex PCR reads again in MiXCR, with one record for every CDR3 protein. The table includes under 300,000 distinct CDR3 sequences, around 20% detected once. Trimming took off 5 bases at V and 0 bases at J, with 14 bases between the two ends. The CDR3 runs 14 residues. Germline loops: CDR1 SQVTM, CDR2 ANQGSEA. These data come from a study of regulatory T cells in long-lasting Graves disease. Time point in this sample: newly diagnosed GD, antithyroid drugs for less than 3 months. TCR sequences were obtained from RNA taken from PBMCs.

This sample comprised peripheral blood mononuclear cells (PBMCs), obtained at new diagnosis, from a patient treated with antithyroid drugs. V gene TRBV29-1 combines with J gene TRBJ2-7; D may be TRBD2 (6 bases). The receptor's source is a female donor with Graves disease. The DNA of the CDR3 is TGCAGCGTTACCGATGGGGGGAGCTCCTACGAGCAGTACTTC. Amino acid sequence: CSVTDGGSSYEQYF.